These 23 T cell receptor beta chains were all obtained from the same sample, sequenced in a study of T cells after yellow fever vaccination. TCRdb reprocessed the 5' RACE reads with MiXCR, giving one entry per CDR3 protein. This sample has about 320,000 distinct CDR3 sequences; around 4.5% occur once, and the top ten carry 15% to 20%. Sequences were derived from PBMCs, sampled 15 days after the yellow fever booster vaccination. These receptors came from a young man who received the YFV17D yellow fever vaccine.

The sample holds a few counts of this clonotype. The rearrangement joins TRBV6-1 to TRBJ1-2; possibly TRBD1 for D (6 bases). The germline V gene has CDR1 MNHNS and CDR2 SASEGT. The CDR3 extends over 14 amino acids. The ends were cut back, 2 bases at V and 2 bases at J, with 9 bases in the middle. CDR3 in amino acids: CASSEPQGNYGYTF. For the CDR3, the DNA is TGTGCCAGCAGTGAACCCCAGGGGAACTATGGCTACACCTTC.

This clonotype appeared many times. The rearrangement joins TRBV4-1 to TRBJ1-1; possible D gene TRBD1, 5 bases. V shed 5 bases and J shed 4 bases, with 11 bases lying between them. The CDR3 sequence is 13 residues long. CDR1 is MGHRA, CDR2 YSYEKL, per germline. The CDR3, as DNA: TGCGCCAGCAGCGGAGCGGGGCGCACTGAAGCTTTCTTT. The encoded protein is CASSGAGRTEAFF.

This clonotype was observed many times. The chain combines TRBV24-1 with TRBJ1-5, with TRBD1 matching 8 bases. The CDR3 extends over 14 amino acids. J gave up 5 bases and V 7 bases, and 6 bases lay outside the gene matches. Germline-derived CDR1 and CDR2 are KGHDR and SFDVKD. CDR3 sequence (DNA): TGTGCCACCAGCGACAGGGGTGCGGATCAGCCCCAGCATTTT. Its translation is CATSDRGADQPQHF.

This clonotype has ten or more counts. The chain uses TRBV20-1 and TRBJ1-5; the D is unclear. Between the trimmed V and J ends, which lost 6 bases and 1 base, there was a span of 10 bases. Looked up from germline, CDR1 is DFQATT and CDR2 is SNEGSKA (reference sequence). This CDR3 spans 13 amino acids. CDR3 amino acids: CSAKGGSNQPQHF. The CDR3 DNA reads TGCAGTGCAAAGGGCGGAAGCAATCAGCCCCAGCATTTT.

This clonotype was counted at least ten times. For the CDR3, the DNA is TGCAGCGGGATGGACACTGAAGCTTTCTTT. Amino acid sequence: CSGMDTEAFF. The chain joins TRBV29-1 to TRBJ1-1; D remains ambiguous. Trimming stripped 7 bases from V and 3 bases from J, with 6 bases between. CDR1 is SQVTM, CDR2 ANQGSEA, per germline. This CDR3 is 10 amino acids long. The full variable domain, with the rest looked up from reference TRBV29-1 and TRBJ1-1, is SAVISQKPSRDICQRGTSLTIQCQVDSQVTMMFWYRQQPGQSLTLIATANQGSEATYESGFVIDKFPISRPNLTFSTLTVSNMSPEDSSIYLCSGMDTEAFFGQGTRLTVV.

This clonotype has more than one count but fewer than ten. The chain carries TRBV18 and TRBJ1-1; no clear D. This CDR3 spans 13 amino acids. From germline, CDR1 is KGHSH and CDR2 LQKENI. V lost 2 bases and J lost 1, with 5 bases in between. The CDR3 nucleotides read TGTGCCAGCTCACCAAACCGGAACACTGAAGCTTTCTTT. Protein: CASSPNRNTEAFF.

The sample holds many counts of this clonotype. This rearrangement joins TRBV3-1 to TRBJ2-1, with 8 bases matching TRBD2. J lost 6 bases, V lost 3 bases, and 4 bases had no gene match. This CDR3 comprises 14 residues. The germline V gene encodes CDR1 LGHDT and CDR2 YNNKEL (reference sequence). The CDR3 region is CASSQAGGGNEQFF. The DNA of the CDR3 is TGTGCCAGCAGCCAGGCCGGGGGGGGCAATGAGCAGTTCTTC.

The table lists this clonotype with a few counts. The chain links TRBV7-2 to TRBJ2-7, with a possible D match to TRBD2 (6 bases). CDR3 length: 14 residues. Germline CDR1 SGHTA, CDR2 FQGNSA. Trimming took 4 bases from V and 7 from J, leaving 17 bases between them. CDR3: CASSSGTGIGEQYF. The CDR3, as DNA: TGTGCCAGCAGCTCCGGGACTGGGATAGGGGAGCAGTACTTC.

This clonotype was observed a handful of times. CDR3: CASSYSGLGPNQPQHF. CDR3 in DNA: TGTGCCAGCAGTTACTCGGGTTTGGGGCCGAATCAGCCCCAGCATTTT. V is TRBV6-5 and J is TRBJ1-5; TRBD1 is a possible D gene (5 bases). This CDR3 is built from 16 residues. Germline V CDR1 and CDR2: MNHEY, SVGAGI. V was pared by 0 bases and J by 4 bases, with 13 bases between.

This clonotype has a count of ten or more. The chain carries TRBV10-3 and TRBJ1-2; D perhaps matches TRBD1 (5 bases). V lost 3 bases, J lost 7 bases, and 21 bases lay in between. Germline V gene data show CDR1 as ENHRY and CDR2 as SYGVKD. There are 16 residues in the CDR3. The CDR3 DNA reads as TGTGCCATCAGTGAACTAGGGACGGACCTGGGGCTTGGCTACACCTTC. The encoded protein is CAISELGTDLGLGYTF.

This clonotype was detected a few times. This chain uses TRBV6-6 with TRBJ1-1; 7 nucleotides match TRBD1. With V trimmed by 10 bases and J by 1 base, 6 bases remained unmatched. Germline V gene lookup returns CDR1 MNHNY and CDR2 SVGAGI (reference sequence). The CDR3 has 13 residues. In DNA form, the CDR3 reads TGTGCCATCCAGGACAGGCCGAACACTGAAGCTTTCTTT. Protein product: CAIQDRPNTEAFF.

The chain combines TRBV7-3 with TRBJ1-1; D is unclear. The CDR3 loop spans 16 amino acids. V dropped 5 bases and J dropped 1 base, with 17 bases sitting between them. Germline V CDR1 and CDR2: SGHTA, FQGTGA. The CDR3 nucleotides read TGTGCCAGCAGCAGAAACTCGGGCGTCGCGAACACTGAAGCTTTCTTT. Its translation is CASSRNSGVANTEAFF.

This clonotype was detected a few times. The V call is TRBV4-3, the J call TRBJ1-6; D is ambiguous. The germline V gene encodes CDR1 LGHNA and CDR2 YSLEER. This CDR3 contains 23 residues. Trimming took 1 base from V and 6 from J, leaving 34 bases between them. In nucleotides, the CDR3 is TGCGCCAGCAGCCAAGCAAGTCGCGGCCACTCCCTCTACTCCACTCCCTCTAATTCACCCCTCCACTTT. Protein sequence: CASSQASRGHSLYSTPSNSPLHF.

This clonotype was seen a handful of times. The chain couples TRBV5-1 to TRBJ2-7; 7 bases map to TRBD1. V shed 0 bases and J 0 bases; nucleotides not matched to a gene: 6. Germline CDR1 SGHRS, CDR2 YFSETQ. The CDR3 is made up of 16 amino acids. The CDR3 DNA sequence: TGCGCCAGCAGCTTGGGACAGGGTGTCCCCTCCTACGAGCAGTACTTC. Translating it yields CASSLGQGVPSYEQYF. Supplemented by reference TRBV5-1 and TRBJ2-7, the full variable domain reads KAGVTQTPRYLIKTRGQQVTLSCSPISGHRSVSWYQQTPGQGLQFLFEYFSETQRNKGNFPGRFSGRQFSNSRSEMNVSTLELGDSALYLCASSLGQGVPSYEQYFGPGTRLTVT.

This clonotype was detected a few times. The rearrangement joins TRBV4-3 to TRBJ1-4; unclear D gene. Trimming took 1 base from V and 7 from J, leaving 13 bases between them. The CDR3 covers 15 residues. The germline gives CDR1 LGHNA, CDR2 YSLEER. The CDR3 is CASSQAGRGSEKLFF. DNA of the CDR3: TGCGCCAGCAGCCAAGCCGGGAGAGGGAGTGAAAAACTGTTTTTT.

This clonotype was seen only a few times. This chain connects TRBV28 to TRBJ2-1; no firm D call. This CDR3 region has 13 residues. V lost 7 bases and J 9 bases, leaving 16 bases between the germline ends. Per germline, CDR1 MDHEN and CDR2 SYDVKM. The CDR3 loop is CASTVWVSAEQFF. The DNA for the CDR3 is TGTGCCAGCACCGTGTGGGTCAGCGCTGAGCAGTTCTTC.

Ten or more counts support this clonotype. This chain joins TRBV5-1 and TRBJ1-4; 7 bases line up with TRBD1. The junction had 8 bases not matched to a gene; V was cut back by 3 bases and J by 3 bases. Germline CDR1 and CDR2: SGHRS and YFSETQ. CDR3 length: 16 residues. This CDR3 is CASSSGYGTANEKLFF. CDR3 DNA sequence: TGCGCCAGCAGCTCAGGATACGGGACAGCTAATGAAAAACTGTTTTTT.

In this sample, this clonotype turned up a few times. The CDR3 is CASSSKSSANEKLFF. The CDR3 DNA follows: TGTGCCAGCAGCTCGAAAAGCTCTGCTAATGAAAAACTGTTTTTT. The chain recombines TRBV7-9 with TRBJ1-4; unclear D gene. Looked up from germline, CDR1 is SEHNR and CDR2 is FQNEAQ (reference sequence). CDR3 size: 15 residues. Trimming took 4 bases from V and 3 from J, leaving 12 bases between them.

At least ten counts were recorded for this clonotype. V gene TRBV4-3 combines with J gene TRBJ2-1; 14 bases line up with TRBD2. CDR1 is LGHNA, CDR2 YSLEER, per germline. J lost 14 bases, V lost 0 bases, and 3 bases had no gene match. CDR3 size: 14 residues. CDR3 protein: CASSQDRLAGGKFF. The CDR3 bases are TGCGCCAGCAGCCAAGATCGACTAGCGGGGGGGAAGTTCTTC.

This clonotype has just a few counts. The DNA for the CDR3 is TGCAGCGGGGGGACATTAGATACGCAGTATTTT. Residues: CSGGTLDTQYF. The chain carries TRBV29-1 and TRBJ2-3; possible D gene TRBD1, 6 bases. With 7 bases removed from V and 5 bases from J, the gap between germline ends came to 10 bases. In germline, CDR1 is SQVTM, CDR2 ANQGSEA. CDR3 length equals 11 residues.

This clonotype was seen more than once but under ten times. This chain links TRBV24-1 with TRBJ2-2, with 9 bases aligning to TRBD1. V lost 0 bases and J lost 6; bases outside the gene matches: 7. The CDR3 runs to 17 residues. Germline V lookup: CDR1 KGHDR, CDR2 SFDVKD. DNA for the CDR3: TGTGCCACCAGTGATTTGGGGGGACAGGGAATTGCCGGGGAGCTGTTTTTT. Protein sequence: CATSDLGGQGIAGELFF.

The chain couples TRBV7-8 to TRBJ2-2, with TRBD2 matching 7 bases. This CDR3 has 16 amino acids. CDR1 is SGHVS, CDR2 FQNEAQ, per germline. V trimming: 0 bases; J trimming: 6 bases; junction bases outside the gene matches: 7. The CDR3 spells CASSLARPAGSGELFF. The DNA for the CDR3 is TGTGCCAGCAGCTTAGCGCGCCCAGCGGGGTCCGGGGAGCTGTTTTTT. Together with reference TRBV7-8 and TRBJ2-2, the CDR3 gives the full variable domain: GAGVSQSPRYKVAKRGQDVALRCDPISGHVSLFWYQQALGQGPEFLTYFQNEAQLDKSGLPSDRFFAERPEGSVSTLKIQRTQQEDSAVYLCASSLARPAGSGELFFGEGSRLTVL.

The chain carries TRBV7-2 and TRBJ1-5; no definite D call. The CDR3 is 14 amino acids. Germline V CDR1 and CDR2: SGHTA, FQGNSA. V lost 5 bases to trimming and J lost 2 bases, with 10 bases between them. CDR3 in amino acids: CASSQPTGNQPQHF. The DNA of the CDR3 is TGTGCCAGCAGCCAACCGACGGGCAATCAGCCCCAGCATTTT.